This is a list of T cell receptor beta chains from one sample in a study of shared clonotypes between healthy human individuals. The assay was immunoSEQ multiplex PCR, and TCRdb's table has in-frame clones only and misses some. The data hold under 2,000,000 clones, with less than 95% observed a single time. The specimen sequenced was naive CD8+ T cells sorted from blood. These receptors were taken from a man aged 18 to 30 in good health. Each CDR3 is given without its conserved first and last residue. The D gene is left open where the match is weak.

TRBJ2-7,TRBD2,TRBV5-6,ASSSLAGPYEQY
TRBJ2-5,TRBD1,TRBV14,ASSQERPTWDRGQQETQY
TRBJ2-2,TRBD1,TRBV6-6,ASSYSVGQGAGELF
TRBJ2-5,NA,TRBV6-5,ASAPGAGWETQY
TRBJ1-6,NA,TRBV5-4,ASSSQEGAFFSYNSPLH
TRBJ1-1,NA,TRBV10-2,ASSEVGNTEAF
TRBJ2-1,NA,TRBV6-5,ASSFMGPGSYNEQF
TRBJ2-1,TRBD1,TRBV5-6,ASSQSPSHRGSYNEQF
TRBJ2-1,TRBD1,TRBV6-1,ASRGPGQGRHEQF
TRBJ2-5,TRBD2,TRBV9,ASSELAGVRETQY
TRBJ2-3,NA,TRBV30,AWSGLSHSGHSTDTQY
TRBJ2-1,NA,TRBV5-8,ASSPDSYNEQF
TRBJ2-7,NA,TRBV27,ASSPQMTASYEQY
TRBJ2-5,NA,TRBV30,AWSLSPGVGETQY
TRBJ2-7,NA,TRBV4-1,ASSQKGGPGVSSYEQY
TRBJ2-2,NA,TRBV5-4,ASGGAGNTGELF
TRBJ2-1,NA,TRBV9,ASSVAVSYNEQF
TRBJ2-7,NA,TRBV6-1,ASSEAFFGPGAYEQY
TRBJ2-1,TRBD2,TRBV7-8,ASSGATSGSYNEQF
TRBJ2-7,NA,TRBV30,AWSGPPKGYEQY
TRBJ1-5,TRBD1,TRBV15,ATSSGTDYSNQPQH
TRBJ2-1,NA,TRBV7-3,ASSSTGTSYNEQF
TRBJ2-3,NA,TRBV6-1,ASSEPGEERDTQY
TRBJ2-5,TRBD2,TRBV6-6,ASSYPPSGQETQY
TRBJ2-7,NA,TRBV23-1,AWADPETYEQY
TRBJ2-1,TRBD1,TRBV7-2,ASSPGTGYNEQF
TRBJ1-2,TRBD1,TRBV27,ASSLFAGGPSGYT
TRBJ2-1,TRBD2,TRBV15,ATSARTSALNEQF
TRBJ2-5,NA,TRBV25-1,ASSDEPSLWRTKETQY
TRBJ2-7,TRBD2,TRBV27,ASSILGGGHYEQY
TRBJ1-1,NA,TRBV11-3,ASSLAPGGSEAF
TRBJ2-1,TRBD2,TRBV6-1,ASRDLAGTYNEQF
TRBJ1-2,TRBD1,TRBV2,ASSVGQGTPYGYT
TRBJ1-5,NA,TRBV19,ASQYSAGTNQPQH
TRBJ2-3,TRBD2,TRBV27,ASSALAGGDLLTDTQY
TRBJ1-5,NA,TRBV6-1,ASSELGNSNQPQH
TRBJ1-6,NA,TRBV7-6,ASSSDTTNSPLH
TRBJ1-6,NA,TRBV5-6,ASSFEQGLNSNSPLH
TRBJ2-7,NA,TRBV10-1,ASSERRP
TRBJ1-2,TRBD1,TRBV5-4,ASSLDMIGGDLSGYT
TRBJ2-2,TRBD2,TRBV4-3,ASSQAGGPVGELF
TRBJ1-2,NA,TRBV7-9,ASSPNSGGGYT
TRBJ1-5,NA,TRBV19,ASSIRGRNDNQPQH
TRBJ2-7,TRBD2,TRBV30,AWSVLAGVSEQY